This TCR beta chain originates from a study of blood T cells in healthy people across ages. This clonotype was seen only a few times. Its antigen remains unknown. Each donor was a healthy Caucasian individual from Russia, aged roughly 6 to 100. Notes on the study in general: Measured against age, TCR beta diversity per million T cells decreased in a roughly linear manner.

Combining a sample-barcoded 5' primer with a J-beta primer mix, a second PCR ran for about 7 to 12 cycles. A template-switch adaptor with 12 random nucleotides tagged each cDNA molecule. TCRdb analysed the 5' RACE reads with MiXCR anew, one entry per CDR3 protein. The sample shows 1.5 million to 2 million distinct CDR3 sequences, roughly 27% of them seen only once. There are 15 residues in the CDR3. Germline V gives CDR1 DFQATT, CDR2 SNEGSKA (reference sequence). Trimming removed 6 bases at V and 4 bases at J, with 19 bases between. This clonotype was sampled from a woman aged 25 to 45 in good health. This chain connects TRBV20-1 to TRBJ1-5, with a possible D match to TRBD1 (5 bases). Material for sequencing was blood. The CDR3 DNA reads TGCAGTGCGGGTCCCGGGACGGGGGATAATCAGCCCCAGCATTTT. Translating it yields CSAGPGTGDNQPQHF.